The 29 T cell receptor beta chains below were found in one sample sequenced in a study of CD8+ T cells in alopecia areata. The sequencing template was cDNA reverse transcribed from extracted RNA. The assay was immunoSEQ multiplex PCR, and TCRdb's table has in-frame clones only and misses some. The data show about 19,000 clones, around 62% seen once. Peripheral blood and lesional scalp punch biopsies came from alopecia areata patients. Sample: skin, taken at week 0. All receptors come from a human donor with alopecia areata.

The chain combines TRBV6-1 with TRBJ1-5; TRBD1 aligns across 7 bases. Trimming cost V 5 bases and J 6 bases; bases outside gene matches: 10. Per the germline V gene, CDR1 is MNHNS and CDR2 is SASEGT. The CDR3 spans 15 residues. DNA for the CDR3: TGTGCCAGCAGTCAACAGGGACAGACAGGTCAGCCCCAGCATTTT. This codes for CASSQQGQTGQPQHF.

This clone was seen more than once but under ten times. The chain uses TRBV11-2 and TRBJ2-5; the D gene could be TRBD1 or TRBD2 (5 bases each). The DNA end favors TRBJ2-7, so the J call may be wrong. CDR3 length equals 14 residues. Per germline, CDR1 SGHAT and CDR2 FQNNGV. For the CDR3, the DNA is TGTGCCAGCAGCCGGGACGGACAATACTACGAGCAGTACTTC. Translated, it gives CASSRDGQYYEQYF.

This clone showed up just once. The chain has TRBV9 and TRBJ1-3; D unclear. Germline assignment: CDR1 SGDLS and CDR2 YYNGEE. CDR3 length equals 12 residues. The germline V and J ends were trimmed by 0 bases and 8 bases, with 6 bases remaining between them. CDR3 amino acids: CASSVAMDTIYF. In nucleotides, the CDR3 is TGTGCCAGCAGCGTAGCCATGGACACCATATATTTT.

This chain uses TRBV4-1 with TRBJ1-5; maybe TRBD1 (5 bases). The CDR3 covers 15 residues. The germline V gene has CDR1 MGHRA and CDR2 YSYEKL. With 0 bases removed from V and 7 bases from J, the gap between germline ends came to 13 bases. The CDR3 nucleotides are TGCGCCAGCAGCCAAGAATCGGCAGGGAGGCAGCCCCAGCATTTT. Translating it yields CASSQESAGRQPQHF.

The chain uses TRBV4-3 and TRBJ1-4; D is uncertain. Per germline, CDR1 LGHNA and CDR2 YSLEER. This CDR3 has 15 residues. Trimming cost V 0 bases and J 8 bases, with 13 bases left between them. The CDR3 reads CASSQDIYGSEKLFF. CDR3 DNA: TGCGCCAGCAGCCAAGATATCTATGGATCGGAAAAACTGTTTTTT.

This chain links TRBV6-6 with TRBJ2-5, with D uncertain. The tail of the sequence fits TRBJ2-7 better, so the J call may be wrong. CDR3 size: 16 residues. Germline CDR1 and CDR2: MNHNY and SVGAGI (reference sequence). CDR3 protein: CASSLGLPSDSYEQYF. The CDR3 DNA reads TGTGCCAGCAGTCTCGGCCTACCAAGCGATTCCTACGAGCAGTACTTC.

This chain connects TRBV27 to TRBJ2-1; a possible D gene is TRBD1 (5 bases). The CDR3 contains 13 residues. CDR1 is MNHEY, CDR2 SMNVEV, per germline (reference sequence). The germline V and J ends were trimmed by 9 bases and 6 bases, with 15 bases remaining between them. In DNA form, the CDR3 reads TGTGCCAGTTCCCCCCTAAGGGGCAATGAGCAGTTCTTC. Its protein is CASSPLRGNEQFF.

This clone was detected a few times. V gene TRBV11-2 combines with J gene TRBJ2-5; the D gene could be TRBD1 or TRBD2 (5 bases each). Germline-derived CDR1 and CDR2 are SGHAT and FQNNGV. This CDR3 is built from 13 residues. V shed 6 bases and J shed 1 base, with 9 bases lying between them. CDR3 loop: CASSPGPQETQYF. Written as DNA, the CDR3 is TGTGCCAGCAGTCCGGGGCCCCAAGAGACCCAGTACTTC.

The gene calls are TRBV19 and TRBJ1-5, with 7 bases matching TRBD1. V shed 4 bases and J 6 bases; nucleotides not matched to a gene: 6. Looked up from germline, CDR1 is LNHDA and CDR2 is SQIVND (reference sequence). CDR3 length: 14 amino acids. The CDR3 region has the DNA TGTGCCAGTAGTAAGACAGGGCCCGGTCAGCCCCAGCATTTT. This codes for CASSKTGPGQPQHF.

The chain joins TRBV2 to TRBJ2-7, with D perhaps matching TRBD1 or TRBD2 (5 bases each). V dropped 1 base and J dropped 6 bases, with 10 bases sitting between them. Germline V gene data show CDR1 as SNHLY and CDR2 as FYNNEI. This CDR3 region has 13 residues. DNA for the CDR3: TGTGCCAGCAGTGAAGTGGTGGGGACCGAGCAGTACTTC. Its translation: CASSEVVGTEQYF.

This sequence joins TRBV7-2 and TRBJ1-6; D is perhaps TRBD1 (5 bases). Trimming pared 1 base from V and 6 bases from J, leaving 10 bases between. Germline V gene sequence: CDR1 SGHTA, CDR2 FQGNSA. This CDR3 region has 15 residues. CDR3 region: CASSLVGVSNSPLHF. CDR3 in DNA: TGTGCCAGCAGCTTAGTGGGGGTATCTAATTCACCCCTCCACTTT.

The gene calls are TRBV7-2 and TRBJ2-5; 7 nucleotides match TRBD1. The CDR3 covers 14 residues. V shed 5 bases, J shed 0 bases, and the junction held 3 bases outside the gene matches. Germline loops: CDR1 SGHTA, CDR2 FQGNSA. This CDR3 reads CASSRDRDQETQYF. CDR3 sequence (DNA): TGTGCCAGCAGCCGAGACAGGGACCAAGAGACCCAGTACTTC.

The chain combines TRBV6-6 with TRBJ1-1, with unresolved D. CDR1 and CDR2 from the germline V gene are MNHNY and SVGAGI (reference sequence). Trimming pared 1 base from V and 3 bases from J, leaving 9 bases between. The CDR3 is 14 amino acids. CDR3 protein: CASSYWLLDTEAFF. The DNA for the CDR3 is TGTGCCAGCAGTTACTGGTTACTTGACACTGAAGCTTTCTTT.

The V call is TRBV10-3, the J call TRBJ2-6; D gene unclear. With 0 bases removed from V and 5 bases from J, the gap between germline ends came to 8 bases. Germline V gene sequence: CDR1 ENHRY, CDR2 SYGVKD. This CDR3 is 15 amino acids long. The CDR3 is CAISESTGRANVLTF. In DNA form, the CDR3 reads TGTGCCATCAGTGAGTCGACCGGGCGGGCCAACGTCCTGACTTTC.

This chain connects TRBV7-9 to TRBJ2-7; perhaps TRBD1 as D (5 bases). Germline CDR1 and CDR2: SEHNR and FQNEAQ (reference sequence). This CDR3 has 14 residues. Trimming cost V 1 base and J 6 bases, with 13 bases left between them. The CDR3 DNA is TGTGCCAGCAGCTTAGGCCAGGGTTCATTCGAGCAGTACTTC. It yields the protein CASSLGQGSFEQYF.

This clone was seen more than once but under ten times. The chain employs TRBV11-3 and TRBJ2-7, with D possibly being TRBD2 (7 bases). Per germline, CDR1 SGHNT and CDR2 YENEEA. This CDR3 comprises 15 residues. The V end lost 2 bases, the J end lost 6 bases, and 17 bases lay between the germline ends. The CDR3 DNA reads as TGTGCCAGCAGCTTAAACGGGGGGCCCGGAAGCGAGCAGTACTTC. Its protein product is CASSLNGGPGSEQYF.

The chain is built from TRBV9 and TRBJ1-3; possibly TRBD1 for D (6 bases). The germline V and J ends were trimmed by 3 bases and 0 bases, with 13 bases remaining between them. Germline-derived CDR1 and CDR2 are SGDLS and YYNGEE. The CDR3 extends over 16 amino acids. In DNA form, the CDR3 reads TGTGCCAGCAGCGAGACAGGTGCATCCTCTGGAAACACCATATATTTT. Translation: CASSETGASSGNTIYF.

The chain carries TRBV27 and TRBJ1-3, with D possibly TRBD1 on 5 matching bases. The germline CDR1 and CDR2 sequences are MNHEY and SMNVEV (reference sequence). V lost 5 bases and J lost 4, with 12 bases in between. This CDR3 region has 14 residues. CDR3 sequence: CASSPGTVGNTIYF. The CDR3 nucleotides are TGTGCCAGCAGTCCCGGGACGGTGGGAAACACCATATATTTT.

V gene TRBV7-2 combines with J gene TRBJ2-1, with D unresolved. The CDR3 has 15 amino acids. V was clipped by 3 bases and J by 0 bases, with 9 bases between them. The germline gives CDR1 SGHTA, CDR2 FQGNSA. The CDR3 sequence: CASSLQQSSYNEQFF. CDR3 nucleotides: TGTGCCAGCAGCTTGCAACAGAGCTCCTACAATGAGCAGTTCTTC.

The V gene is TRBV4-2, the J gene TRBJ1-2, with TRBD1 matching 8 bases. The V segment lost 5 bases and the J segment 5 bases; nucleotides outside the gene matches: 7. The CDR3 has 14 residues. Germline CDR1 LGHNA, CDR2 YNFKEQ. CDR3 residues: CASSKTGVGYGYTF. The DNA of the CDR3 is TGTGCCAGCAGCAAGACAGGGGTGGGTTATGGCTACACCTTC.

Written as DNA, the CDR3 is TGCGCCAGCAGAGAGGTCAGGGGGATCTCCTACGAGCAGTACTTC. The encoded protein is CASREVRGISYEQYF. V usage is TRBV5-1 and J usage is TRBJ2-5; 7 bases align to TRBD1. The assigned J gene may be wrong: the sequence end matches TRBJ2-7 better. The CDR3 is made up of 15 amino acids. CDR1 is SGHRS and CDR2 is YFSETQ in the germline V gene.

This clone appeared a few times. The CDR3 coding sequence is TGTGCCAGCGGACAGGGCTATGGCTACACCTTC. It is translated as CASGQGYGYTF. The chain joins TRBV27 to TRBJ1-2, with 8 bases matching TRBD1. Germline values: CDR1 MNHEY, CDR2 SMNVEV (reference sequence). J was trimmed by 4 bases and V by 8 bases; bases with no gene match: 0. The CDR3 totals 11 residues.

Comments on this clone: Being one base from a much bigger clone, this may be a read error. The chain is built from TRBV4-2 and TRBJ2-6; TRBD1 might be the D (6 bases). Germline loops: CDR1 LGHNA, CDR2 YNFKEQ. There are 16 residues in the CDR3. V was pared by 0 bases and J by 2 bases, with 8 bases between. CDR3 sequence reads: CASSQDWGPGANVLTF. In DNA, the CDR3 is TGTGCCAGCAGCCAAGATTGGGGGCCTGGGGCCAACGTCCTGACTTTC.

This clone was seen a few times. The V and J genes are TRBV10-3 and TRBJ2-1; D perhaps matches TRBD2 (6 bases). The V end was cut by 2 bases, the J end by 7 bases, with 12 bases between. The CDR3 runs 14 residues. Per the germline V gene, CDR1 is ENHRY and CDR2 is SYGVKD. In DNA form, the CDR3 reads TGTGCCATCAGTGAGGGGGGGTTGGGGAATGAGCAGTTCTTC. This gives the protein CAISEGGLGNEQFF.

This clone was seen more than once but under ten times. J is TRBJ2-5 and V is TRBV5-4; 11 bases match TRBD2. This CDR3 comprises 15 residues. Losses at the gene ends were 6 bases for V and 1 base for J; bases not matched to a gene: 5. Germline lookup yields CDR1 SGHNT and CDR2 YYREEE (reference sequence). CDR3 sequence (DNA): TGTGCCAGCACCATTAGCGGGGGGGCCCAAGAGACCCAGTACTTC. This gives the protein CASTISGGAQETQYF.

The gene calls are TRBV25-1 and TRBJ2-7; D gene ambiguous. Per the germline V gene, CDR1 is MGHDK and CDR2 is SYGVNS. This CDR3 is 16 amino acids long. V gave up 1 base and J gave up 4 bases, with 17 bases separating them. As DNA, the CDR3 is TGTGCCAGCAGTGAATCGGTCGTTCGAAGCCCTTACGAGCAGTACTTC. It is translated as CASSESVVRSPYEQYF.

The gene calls are TRBV7-9 and TRBJ2-5, with 9 bases that match TRBD2. Germline V CDR1 and CDR2: SEHNR, FQNEAQ (reference sequence). The CDR3 extends over 16 amino acids. The trim removed 5 bases at V and 3 bases at J, leaving 10 bases unmatched. Here the CDR3 reads CASSPMSGGRKETQYF. In DNA form, the CDR3 reads TGTGCCAGCAGCCCCATGAGCGGGGGGCGAAAAGAGACCCAGTACTTC.

This clone qualifies as medium-sized (0.01 to 0.1%). V and J are TRBV4-1 and TRBJ2-7; D gene unclear. The CDR3 spans 14 residues. V lost 1 base and J 0 bases, leaving 7 bases between the germline ends. Germline V CDR1 and CDR2: MGHRA, YSYEKL. CDR3 nucleotides: TGCGCCAGCAGCCAAGCAGAAAGCTCCTACGAGCAGTACTTC. This sequence encodes CASSQAESSYEQYF.

The rearrangement uses TRBV2 and TRBJ2-7; perhaps TRBD1 as D (5 bases). The CDR3 consists of 11 residues. Germline CDR1 SNHLY, CDR2 FYNNEI. The V end was cut by 11 bases, the J end by 3 bases, with 11 bases between. The CDR3 here is CAGAAVYEQYF. The DNA for the CDR3 is TGTGCCGGGGCGGCTGTCTACGAGCAGTACTTC. Complete variable domain (other parts from reference TRBV2 and TRBJ2-7): EPEVTQTPSHQVTQMGQEVILRCVPISNHLYFYWYRQILGQKVEFLVSFYNNEISEKSEIFDDQFSVERPDGSNFTLKIRSTKLEDSAMYFCAGAAVYEQYFGPGTRLTVT.